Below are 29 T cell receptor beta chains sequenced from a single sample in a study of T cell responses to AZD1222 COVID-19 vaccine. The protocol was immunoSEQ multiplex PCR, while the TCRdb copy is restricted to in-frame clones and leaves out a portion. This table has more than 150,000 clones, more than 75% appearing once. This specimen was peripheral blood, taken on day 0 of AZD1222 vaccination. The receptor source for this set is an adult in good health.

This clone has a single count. The CDR3 nucleotides are TGTGCCAGCAGCGGAACAGGGTGGGGGGAGACCCAGTACTTC. Its translation is CASSGTGWGETQYF. The chain uses TRBV5-4 and TRBJ2-5; D is perhaps TRBD1 (6 bases). The CDR3 runs to 14 residues. The germline gives CDR1 SGHNT, CDR2 YYREEE (reference sequence). V lost 4 bases and J lost 5, with 15 bases in between. Using reference TRBV5-4 and TRBJ2-5 for the parts outside the CDR3, the full variable domain is ETGVTQSPTHLIKTRGQQVTLRCSSQSGHNTVSWYQQALGQGPQFIFQYYREEENGRGNFPPRFSGLQFPNYSSELNVNALELDDSALYLCASSGTGWGETQYFGPGTRLLVL.

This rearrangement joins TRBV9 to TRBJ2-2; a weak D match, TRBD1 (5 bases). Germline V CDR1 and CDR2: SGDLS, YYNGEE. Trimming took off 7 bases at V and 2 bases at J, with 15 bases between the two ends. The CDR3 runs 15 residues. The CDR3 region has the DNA TGTGCCAGCGGCGGCAGTAGGGGAAACACCGGGGAGCTGTTTTTT. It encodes CASGGSRGNTGELFF.

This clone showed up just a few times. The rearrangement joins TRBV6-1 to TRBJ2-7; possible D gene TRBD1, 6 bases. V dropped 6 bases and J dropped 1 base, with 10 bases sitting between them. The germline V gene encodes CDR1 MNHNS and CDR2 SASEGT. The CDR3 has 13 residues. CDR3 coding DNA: TGTGCCAGCAGCCAGGACAGATCCTACGAGCAGTACTTC. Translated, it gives CASSQDRSYEQYF.

The chain's CDR3 is CASSVGGGRGNEQFF. In DNA form, the CDR3 reads TGTGCCAGCAGCGTAGGAGGCGGGAGGGGTAATGAGCAGTTCTTC. V is TRBV9 and J is TRBJ2-1; 9 bases line up with TRBD2. The J segment lost 7 bases and the V segment lost 0 bases, leaving 5 bases of the junction unmatched. The CDR3 totals 15 residues. The germline gives CDR1 SGDLS, CDR2 YYNGEE.

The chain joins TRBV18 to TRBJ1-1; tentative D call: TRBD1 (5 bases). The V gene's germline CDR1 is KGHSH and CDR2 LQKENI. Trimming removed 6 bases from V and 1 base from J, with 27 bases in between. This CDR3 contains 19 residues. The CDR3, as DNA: TGTGCCAGCTCGCCTTTGCATTTGGGGCTACAGAGCTGGAACACTGAAGCTTTCTTT. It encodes CASSPLHLGLQSWNTEAFF.

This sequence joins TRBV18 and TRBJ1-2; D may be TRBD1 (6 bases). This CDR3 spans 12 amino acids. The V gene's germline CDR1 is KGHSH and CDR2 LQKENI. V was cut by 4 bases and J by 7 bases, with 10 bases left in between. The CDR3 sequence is CASSLQGPGYTF. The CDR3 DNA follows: TGTGCCAGCTCACTACAGGGTCCTGGCTACACCTTC.

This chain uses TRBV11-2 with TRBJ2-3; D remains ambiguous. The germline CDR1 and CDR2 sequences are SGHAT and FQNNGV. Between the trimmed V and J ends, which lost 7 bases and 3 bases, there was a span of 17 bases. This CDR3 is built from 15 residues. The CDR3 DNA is TGTGCCAGCAATCGACCCGGCATAGGGACAGATACGCAGTATTTT. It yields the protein CASNRPGIGTDTQYF. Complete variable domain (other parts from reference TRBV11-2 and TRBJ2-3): EAGVAQSPRYKIIEKRQSVAFWCNPISGHATLYWYQQILGQGPKLLIQFQNNGVVDDSQLPKDRFSAERLKGVDSTLKIQPAKLEDSAVYLCASNRPGIGTDTQYFGPGTRLTVL.

As DNA, the CDR3 is TGTGCCAGCAGCTTAACAGCGGGTGAAGCTTTCTTT. As protein: CASSLTAGEAFF. The rearrangement uses TRBV7-2 and TRBJ1-1; unclear D gene. Germline V lookup: CDR1 SGHTA, CDR2 FQGNSA. CDR3 length: 12 amino acids. Trimming cost V 2 bases and J 7 bases, with 8 bases left between them. Full variable domain (rest looked up from reference TRBV7-2 and TRBJ1-1): GAGVSQSPSNKVTEKGKDVELRCDPISGHTALYWYRQSLGQGLEFLIYFQGNSAPDKSGLPSDRFSAERTGGSVSTLTIQRTQQEDSAVYLCASSLTAGEAFFGQGTRLTVV.

In DNA form, the CDR3 reads TGCGCCAGCAGCTTGAAAGCTCTAGCGGGACAAGATACGCAGTATTTT. It encodes CASSLKALAGQDTQYF. The chain combines TRBV5-1 with TRBJ2-3; TRBD2 matches 9 bases. V was clipped by 1 base and J by 5 bases; unmatched bases: 8. Germline loops: CDR1 SGHRS, CDR2 YFSETQ. CDR3 length equals 16 residues.

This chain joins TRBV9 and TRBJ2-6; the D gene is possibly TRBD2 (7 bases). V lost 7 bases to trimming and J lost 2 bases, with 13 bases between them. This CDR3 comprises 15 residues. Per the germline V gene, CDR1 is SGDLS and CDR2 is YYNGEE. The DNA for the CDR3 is TGTGCCAGCCAAGGGGGAGGGACTGGGGCCAACGTCCTGACTTTC. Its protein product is CASQGGGTGANVLTF.

The CDR3 DNA is TGTGCCAGCAGCGTAGGGACAGGTCCGCTCAATGAGCAGTTCTTC. Encoded protein: CASSVGTGPLNEQFF. The rearrangement uses TRBV9 and TRBJ2-1; TRBD1 matches at 7 bases. The germline CDR1 and CDR2 sequences are SGDLS and YYNGEE. The length of the CDR3 is 15 residues. Germline trimming cut 0 bases from V and 6 bases from J; bases unmatched to any gene: 6. The full variable domain, completed using reference TRBV9 and TRBJ2-1, is DSGVTQTPKHLITATGQRVTLRCSPRSGDLSVYWYQQSLDQGLQFLIQYYNGEERAKGNILERFSAQQFPDLHSELNLSSLELGDSALYFCASSVGTGPLNEQFFGPGTRLTVL.

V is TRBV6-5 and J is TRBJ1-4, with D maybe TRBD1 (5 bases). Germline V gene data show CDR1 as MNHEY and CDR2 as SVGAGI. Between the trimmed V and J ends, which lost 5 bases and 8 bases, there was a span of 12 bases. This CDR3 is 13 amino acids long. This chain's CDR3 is CASSLGGWEKLFF. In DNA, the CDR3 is TGTGCCAGCAGTCTCGGGGGGTGGGAAAAACTGTTTTTT.

The CDR3 nucleotides read TGTGCCAGCAGTTTTTACGGTCAGGTGTTGTCCTACGAGCAGTACTTC. Its translation is CASSFYGQVLSYEQYF. The genes are TRBV28 and TRBJ2-7; D call uncertain. V lost 3 bases to trimming and J lost 1 base, with 16 bases between them. CDR1 and CDR2 from the germline V gene are MDHEN and SYDVKM. The length of the CDR3 is 16 residues.

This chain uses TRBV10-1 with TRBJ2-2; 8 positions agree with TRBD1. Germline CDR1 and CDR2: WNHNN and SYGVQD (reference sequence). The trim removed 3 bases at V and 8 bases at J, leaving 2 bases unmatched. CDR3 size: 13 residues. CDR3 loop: CASSDRGLGELFF. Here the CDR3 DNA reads TGCGCCAGCAGTGACAGGGGGCTAGGGGAGCTGTTTTTT.

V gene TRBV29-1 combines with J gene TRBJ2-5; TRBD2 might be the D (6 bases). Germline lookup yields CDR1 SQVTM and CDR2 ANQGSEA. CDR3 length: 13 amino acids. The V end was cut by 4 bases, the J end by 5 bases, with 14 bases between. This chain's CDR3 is CSVVQLARETQYF. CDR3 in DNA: TGCAGCGTTGTCCAACTAGCTCGGGAGACCCAGTACTTC.

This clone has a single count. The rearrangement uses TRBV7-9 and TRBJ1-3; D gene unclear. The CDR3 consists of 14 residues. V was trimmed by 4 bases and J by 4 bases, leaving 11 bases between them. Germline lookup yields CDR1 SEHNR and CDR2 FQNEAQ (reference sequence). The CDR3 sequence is CASSWEGRGNTIYF. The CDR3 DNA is TGTGCCAGCAGCTGGGAAGGTCGGGGAAACACCATATATTTT.

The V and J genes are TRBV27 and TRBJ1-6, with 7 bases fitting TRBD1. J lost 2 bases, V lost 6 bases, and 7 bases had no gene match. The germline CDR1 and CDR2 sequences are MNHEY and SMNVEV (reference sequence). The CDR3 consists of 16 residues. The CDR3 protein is CASRAGGRAYNSPLHF. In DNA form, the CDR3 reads TGTGCCAGCAGAGCAGGGGGTAGGGCCTATAATTCACCCCTCCACTTT.

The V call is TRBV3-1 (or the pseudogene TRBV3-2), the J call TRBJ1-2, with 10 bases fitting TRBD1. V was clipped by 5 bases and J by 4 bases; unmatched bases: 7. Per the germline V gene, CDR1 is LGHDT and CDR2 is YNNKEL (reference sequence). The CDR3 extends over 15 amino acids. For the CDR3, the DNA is TGTGCCAGCAGCGCGGGACAGGGGACTGGCTATGGCTACACCTTC. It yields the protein CASSAGQGTGYGYTF.

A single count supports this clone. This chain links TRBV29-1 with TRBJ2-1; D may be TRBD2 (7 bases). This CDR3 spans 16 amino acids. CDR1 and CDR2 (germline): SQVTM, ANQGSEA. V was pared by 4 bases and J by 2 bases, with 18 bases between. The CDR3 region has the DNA TGCAGCGTTGGGGGGGCTAGCGGACGAACCTACAATGAGCAGTTCTTC. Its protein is CSVGGASGRTYNEQFF.

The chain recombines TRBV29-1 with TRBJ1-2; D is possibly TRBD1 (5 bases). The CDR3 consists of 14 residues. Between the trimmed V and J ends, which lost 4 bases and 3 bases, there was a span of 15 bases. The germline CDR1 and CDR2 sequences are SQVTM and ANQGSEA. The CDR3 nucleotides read TGCAGCGTTGTTCCGAGGGGCCGGGACTATGGCTACACCTTC. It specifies CSVVPRGRDYGYTF.

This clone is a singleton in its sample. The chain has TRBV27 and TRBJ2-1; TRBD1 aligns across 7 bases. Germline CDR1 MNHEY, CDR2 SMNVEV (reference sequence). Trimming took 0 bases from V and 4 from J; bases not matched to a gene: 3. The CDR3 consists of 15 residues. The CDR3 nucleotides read TGTGCCAGCAGTTTATCACAGGGGACGTACAATGAGCAGTTCTTC. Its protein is CASSLSQGTYNEQFF.

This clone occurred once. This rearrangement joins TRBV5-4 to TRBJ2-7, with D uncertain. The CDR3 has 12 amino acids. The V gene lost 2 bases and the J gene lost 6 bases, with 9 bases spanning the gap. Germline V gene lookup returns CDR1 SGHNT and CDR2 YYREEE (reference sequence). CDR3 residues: CASSFRVGEQYF. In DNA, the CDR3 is TGTGCCAGCAGCTTTAGGGTGGGCGAGCAGTACTTC.

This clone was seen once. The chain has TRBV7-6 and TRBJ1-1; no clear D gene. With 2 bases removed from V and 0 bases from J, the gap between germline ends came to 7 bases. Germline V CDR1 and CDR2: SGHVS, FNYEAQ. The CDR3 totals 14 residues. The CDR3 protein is CASSLRSMNTEAFF. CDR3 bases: TGTGCCAGCAGCTTACGCAGCATGAACACTGAAGCTTTCTTT.

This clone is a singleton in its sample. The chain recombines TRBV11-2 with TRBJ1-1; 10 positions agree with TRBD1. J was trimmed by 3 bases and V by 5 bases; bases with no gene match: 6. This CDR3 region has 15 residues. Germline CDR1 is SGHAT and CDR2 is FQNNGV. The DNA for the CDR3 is TGTGCCAGCAGCGCCTGGACAGGGGGGTACACTGAAGCTTTCTTT. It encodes CASSAWTGGYTEAFF.

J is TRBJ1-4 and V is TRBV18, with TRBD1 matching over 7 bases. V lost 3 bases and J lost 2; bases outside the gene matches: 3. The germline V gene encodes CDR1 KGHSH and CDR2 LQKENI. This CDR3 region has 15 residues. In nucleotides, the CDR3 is TGTGCCAGCTCACCCTACAGGGGCACTAATGAAAAACTGTTTTTT. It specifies CASSPYRGTNEKLFF.

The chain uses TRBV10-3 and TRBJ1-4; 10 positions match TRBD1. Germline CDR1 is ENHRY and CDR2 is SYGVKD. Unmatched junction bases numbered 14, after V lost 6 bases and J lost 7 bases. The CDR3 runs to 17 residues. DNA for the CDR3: TGTGCCATCAGCCCCGGACAGGGGGGGGTTCGTGGTGAAAAACTGTTTTTT. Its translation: CAISPGQGGVRGEKLFF.

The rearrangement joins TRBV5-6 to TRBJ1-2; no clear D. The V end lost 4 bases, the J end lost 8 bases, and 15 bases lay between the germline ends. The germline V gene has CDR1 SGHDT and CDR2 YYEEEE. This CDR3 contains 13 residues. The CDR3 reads CASSLRRVIGYTF. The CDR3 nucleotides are TGTGCCAGCAGCCTCAGGAGGGTCATAGGCTACACCTTC.

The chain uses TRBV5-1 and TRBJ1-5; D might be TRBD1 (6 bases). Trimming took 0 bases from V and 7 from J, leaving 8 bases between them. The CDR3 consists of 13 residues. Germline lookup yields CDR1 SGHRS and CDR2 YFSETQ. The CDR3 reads CASSLEQGQPQHF. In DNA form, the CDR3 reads TGCGCCAGCAGCTTGGAACAGGGACAGCCCCAGCATTTT.

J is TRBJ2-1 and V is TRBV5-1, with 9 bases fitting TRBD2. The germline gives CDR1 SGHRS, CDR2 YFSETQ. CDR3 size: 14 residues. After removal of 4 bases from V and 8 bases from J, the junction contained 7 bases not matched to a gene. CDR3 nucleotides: TGCGCCAGCAGCGGGGTAGCGGGAGCTGATGAGCAGTTCTTC. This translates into CASSGVAGADEQFF.